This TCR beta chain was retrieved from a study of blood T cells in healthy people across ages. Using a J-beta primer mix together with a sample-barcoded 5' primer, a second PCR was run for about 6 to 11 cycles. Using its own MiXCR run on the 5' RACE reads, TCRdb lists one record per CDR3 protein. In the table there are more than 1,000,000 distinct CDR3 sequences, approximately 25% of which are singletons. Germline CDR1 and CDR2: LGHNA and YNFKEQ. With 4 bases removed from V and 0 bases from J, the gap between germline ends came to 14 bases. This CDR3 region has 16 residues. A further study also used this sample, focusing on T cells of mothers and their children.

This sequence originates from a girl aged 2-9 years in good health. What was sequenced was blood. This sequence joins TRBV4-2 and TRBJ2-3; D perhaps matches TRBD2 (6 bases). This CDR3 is CASSPNWAGSTDTQYF. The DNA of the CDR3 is TGTGCCAGCAGCCCGAACTGGGCGGGGAGCACAGATACGCAGTATTTT.